This TCR beta chain came from a study of molecular identifiers for immune sequencing clone quantification. Using its own MiXCR run on the PCR reads, TCRdb lists one record per CDR3 protein. The sample carries about 320,000 distinct CDR3 sequences, 24% recorded once. This clonotype has just a few counts. The antigen remains unidentified. Germline V gene sequence: CDR1 LGHNA, CDR2 YSLEER. CDR3 length: 16 amino acids. V was clipped by 0 bases and J by 6 bases; unmatched bases: 4. The study, taken as a whole, reports: Highly expanded clones may be undercounted when identical TCR molecules share barcodes.

The sequence was obtained from a human donor in good health. Some libraries in this study had Jurkat cell RNA spiked in. Sequencing was performed on naive CD8+ T cells from blood, with Jurkat cell RNA spiked in. Subset in this sample: FACS-sorted CD8+CD4-CCR7+CD45RA+ naive T cells. This rearrangement joins TRBV4-3 to TRBJ1-5; 11 bases line up with TRBD1. CDR3: CASSQDGTGGTQPQHF. CDR3 coding DNA: TGCGCCAGCAGCCAAGATGGGACAGGGGGGACTCAGCCCCAGCATTTT.